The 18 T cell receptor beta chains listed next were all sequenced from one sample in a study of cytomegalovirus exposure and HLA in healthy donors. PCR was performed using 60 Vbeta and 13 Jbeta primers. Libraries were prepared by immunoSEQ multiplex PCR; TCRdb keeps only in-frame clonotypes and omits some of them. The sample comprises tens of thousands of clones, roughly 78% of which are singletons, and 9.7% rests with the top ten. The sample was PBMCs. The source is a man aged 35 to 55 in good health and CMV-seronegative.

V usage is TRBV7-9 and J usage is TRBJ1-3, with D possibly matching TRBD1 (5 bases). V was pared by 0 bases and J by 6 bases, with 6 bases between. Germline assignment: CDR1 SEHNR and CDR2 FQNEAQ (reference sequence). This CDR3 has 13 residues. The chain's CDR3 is CASSLARENTIYF. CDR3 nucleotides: TGTGCCAGCAGCTTAGCCAGGGAAAACACCATATATTTT.

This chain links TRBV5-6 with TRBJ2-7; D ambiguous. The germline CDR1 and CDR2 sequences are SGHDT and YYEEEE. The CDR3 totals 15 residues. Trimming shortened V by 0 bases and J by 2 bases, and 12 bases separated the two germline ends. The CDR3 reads CASSLGPAAAYEQYF. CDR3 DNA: TGTGCCAGCAGCTTGGGGCCGGCCGCGGCCTACGAGCAGTACTTC.

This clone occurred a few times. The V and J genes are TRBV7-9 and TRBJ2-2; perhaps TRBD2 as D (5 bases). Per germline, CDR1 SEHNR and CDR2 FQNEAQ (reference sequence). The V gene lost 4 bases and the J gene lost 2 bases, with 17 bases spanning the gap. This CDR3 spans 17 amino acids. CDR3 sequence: CASSSTNGRENTGELFF. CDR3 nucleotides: TGTGCCAGCAGCTCAACGAACGGACGGGAAAACACCGGGGAGCTGTTTTTT.

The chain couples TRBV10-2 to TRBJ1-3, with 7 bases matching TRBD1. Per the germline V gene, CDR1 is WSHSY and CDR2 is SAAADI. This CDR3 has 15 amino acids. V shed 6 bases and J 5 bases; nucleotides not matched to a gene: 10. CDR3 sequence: CASRESSGQRNTIYF. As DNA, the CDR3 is TGCGCCAGCAGAGAATCCTCGGGACAGAGAAACACCATATATTTT.

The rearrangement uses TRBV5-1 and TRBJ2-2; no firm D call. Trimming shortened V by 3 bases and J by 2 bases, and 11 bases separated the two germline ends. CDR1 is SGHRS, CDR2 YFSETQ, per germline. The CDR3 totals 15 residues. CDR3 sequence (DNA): TGCGCCAGCAGCTCGGTTTCAGGAAACACCGGGGAGCTGTTTTTT. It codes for CASSSVSGNTGELFF. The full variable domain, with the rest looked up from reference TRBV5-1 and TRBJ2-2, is KAGVTQTPRYLIKTRGQQVTLSCSPISGHRSVSWYQQTPGQGLQFLFEYFSETQRNKGNFPGRFSGRQFSNSRSEMNVSTLELGDSALYLCASSSVSGNTGELFFGEGSRLTVL.

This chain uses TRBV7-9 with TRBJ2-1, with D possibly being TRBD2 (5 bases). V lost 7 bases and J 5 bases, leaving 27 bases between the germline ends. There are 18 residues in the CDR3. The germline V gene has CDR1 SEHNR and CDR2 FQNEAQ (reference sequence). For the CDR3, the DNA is TGTGCCAGCAACGCCCTTTCCGGGGTCCCCCTCCTCAACAATGAGCAGTTCTTC. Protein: CASNALSGVPLLNNEQFF.

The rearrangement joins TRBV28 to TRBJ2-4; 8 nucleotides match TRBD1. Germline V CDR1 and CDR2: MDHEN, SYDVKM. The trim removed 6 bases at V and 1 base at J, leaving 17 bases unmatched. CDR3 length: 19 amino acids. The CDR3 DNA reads TGTGCCAGCAGAACGGACAGGGTAGGCATCCCGGGCGCCAAAAACATTCAGTACTTC. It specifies CASRTDRVGIPGAKNIQYF.

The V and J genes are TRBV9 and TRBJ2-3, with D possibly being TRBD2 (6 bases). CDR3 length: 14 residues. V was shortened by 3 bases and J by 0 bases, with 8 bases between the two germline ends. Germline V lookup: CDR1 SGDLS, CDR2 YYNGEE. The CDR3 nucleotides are TGTGCCAGCAGCGAGGGGAGGAGCACAGATACGCAGTATTTT. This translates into CASSEGRSTDTQYF.

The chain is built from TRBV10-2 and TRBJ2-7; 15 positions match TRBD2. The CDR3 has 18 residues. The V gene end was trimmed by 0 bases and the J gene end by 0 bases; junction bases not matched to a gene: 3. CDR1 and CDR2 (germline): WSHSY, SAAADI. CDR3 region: CASSESGTSGRSSYEQYF. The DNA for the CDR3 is TGCGCCAGCAGTGAGTCGGGGACTAGCGGGAGGAGCTCCTACGAGCAGTACTTC.

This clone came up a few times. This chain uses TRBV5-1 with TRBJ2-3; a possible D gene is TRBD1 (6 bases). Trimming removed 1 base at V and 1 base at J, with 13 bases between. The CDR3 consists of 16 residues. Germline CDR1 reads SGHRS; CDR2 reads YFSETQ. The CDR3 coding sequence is TGCGCCAGCAGCTTGTTAGGGACATCCGGCACAGATACGCAGTATTTT. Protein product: CASSLLGTSGTDTQYF.

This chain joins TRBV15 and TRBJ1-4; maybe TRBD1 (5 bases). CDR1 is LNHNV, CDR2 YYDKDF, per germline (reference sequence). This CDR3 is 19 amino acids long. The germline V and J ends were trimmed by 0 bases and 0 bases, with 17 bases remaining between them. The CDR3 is CATSRDWGGGEATNEKLFF. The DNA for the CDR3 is TGTGCCACCAGCAGAGATTGGGGGGGTGGAGAGGCAACTAATGAAAAACTGTTTTTT.

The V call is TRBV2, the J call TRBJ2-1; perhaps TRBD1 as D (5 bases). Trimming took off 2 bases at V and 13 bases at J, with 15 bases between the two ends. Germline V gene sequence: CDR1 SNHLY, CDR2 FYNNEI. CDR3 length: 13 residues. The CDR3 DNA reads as TGTGCCAGCAGTGAAAGGGGCACAGGTCAACAGTTCTTC. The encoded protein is CASSERGTGQQFF.

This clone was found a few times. The CDR3 sequence: CASSSSYSGNTIYF. The CDR3 bases are TGTGCCAGCAGTTCATCCTACTCTGGAAACACCATATATTTT. This chain joins TRBV6-5 and TRBJ1-3; D gene ambiguous. The V end was cut by 4 bases, the J end by 0 bases, with 7 bases between. CDR1 is MNHEY and CDR2 is SVGAGI in the germline V gene. CDR3 length: 14 residues.

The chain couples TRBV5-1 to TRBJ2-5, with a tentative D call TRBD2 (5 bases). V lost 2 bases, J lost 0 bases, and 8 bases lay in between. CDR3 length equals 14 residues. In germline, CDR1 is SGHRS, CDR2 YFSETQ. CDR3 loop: CASSLAGNQETQYF. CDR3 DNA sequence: TGCGCCAGCAGCTTAGCCGGGAACCAAGAGACCCAGTACTTC.

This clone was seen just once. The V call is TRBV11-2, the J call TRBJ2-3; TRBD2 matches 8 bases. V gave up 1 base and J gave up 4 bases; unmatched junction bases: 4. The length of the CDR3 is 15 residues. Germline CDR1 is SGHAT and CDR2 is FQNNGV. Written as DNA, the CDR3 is TGTGCCAGCAGCTTAGCGGGAGGGAAGGCAGATACGCAGTATTTT. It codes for CASSLAGGKADTQYF.

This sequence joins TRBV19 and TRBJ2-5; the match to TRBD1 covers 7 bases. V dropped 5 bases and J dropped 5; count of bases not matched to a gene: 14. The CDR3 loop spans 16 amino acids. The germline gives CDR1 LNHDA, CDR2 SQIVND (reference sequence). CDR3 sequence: CASSPRGTRGDETQYF. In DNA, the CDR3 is TGTGCCAGTAGTCCCAGGGGGACCCGTGGTGATGAGACCCAGTACTTC.

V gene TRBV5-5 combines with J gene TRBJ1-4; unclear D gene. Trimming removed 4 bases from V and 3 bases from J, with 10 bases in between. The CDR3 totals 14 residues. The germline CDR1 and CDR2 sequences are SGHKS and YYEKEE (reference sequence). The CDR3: CASSTGYSNEKLFF. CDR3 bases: TGTGCCAGCAGCACGGGATACTCTAATGAAAAACTGTTTTTT.

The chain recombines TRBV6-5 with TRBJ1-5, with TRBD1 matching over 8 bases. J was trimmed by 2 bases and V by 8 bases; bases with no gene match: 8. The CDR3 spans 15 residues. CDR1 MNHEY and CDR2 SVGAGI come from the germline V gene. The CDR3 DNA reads TGTGCCAGCCACTCAGGGGGCGGGGGCAATCAGCCCCAGCATTTT. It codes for CASHSGGGGNQPQHF.